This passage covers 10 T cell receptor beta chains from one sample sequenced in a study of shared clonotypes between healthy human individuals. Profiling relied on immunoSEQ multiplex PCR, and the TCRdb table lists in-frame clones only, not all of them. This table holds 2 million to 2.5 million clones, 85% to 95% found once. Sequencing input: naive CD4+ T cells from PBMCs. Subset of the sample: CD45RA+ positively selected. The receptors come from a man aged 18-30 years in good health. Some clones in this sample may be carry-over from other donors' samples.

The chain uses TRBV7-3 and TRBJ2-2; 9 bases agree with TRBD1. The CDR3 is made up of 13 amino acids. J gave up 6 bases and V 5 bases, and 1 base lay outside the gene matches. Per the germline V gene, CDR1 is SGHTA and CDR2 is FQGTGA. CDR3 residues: CASSRTGAGELFF. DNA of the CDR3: TGTGCCAGCAGCCGGACAGGGGCCGGGGAGCTGTTTTTT.

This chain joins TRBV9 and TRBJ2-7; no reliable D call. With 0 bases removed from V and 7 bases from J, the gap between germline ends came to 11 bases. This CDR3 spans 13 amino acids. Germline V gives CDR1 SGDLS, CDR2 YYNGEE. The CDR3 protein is CASSVAGPTEQYF. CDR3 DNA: TGTGCCAGCAGCGTAGCCGGGCCCACGGAGCAGTACTTC.

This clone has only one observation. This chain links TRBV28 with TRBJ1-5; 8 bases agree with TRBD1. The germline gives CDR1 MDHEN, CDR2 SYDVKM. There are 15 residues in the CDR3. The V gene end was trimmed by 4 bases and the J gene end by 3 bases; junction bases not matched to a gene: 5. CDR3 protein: CASSSLQGANQPQHF. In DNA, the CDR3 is TGTGCCAGCAGTTCTCTTCAGGGGGCCAATCAGCCCCAGCATTTT.

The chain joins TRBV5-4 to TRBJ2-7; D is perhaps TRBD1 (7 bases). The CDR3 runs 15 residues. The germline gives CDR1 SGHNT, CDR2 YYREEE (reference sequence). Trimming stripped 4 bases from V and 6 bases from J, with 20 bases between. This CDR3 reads CASSPTTGRQSEQYF. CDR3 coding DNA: TGTGCCAGCAGCCCGACGACAGGGAGGCAAAGCGAGCAGTACTTC.

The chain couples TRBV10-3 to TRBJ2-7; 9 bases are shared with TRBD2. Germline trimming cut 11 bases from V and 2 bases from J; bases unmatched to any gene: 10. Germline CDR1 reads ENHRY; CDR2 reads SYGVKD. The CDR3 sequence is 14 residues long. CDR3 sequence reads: CAVGAGGIPYEQYF. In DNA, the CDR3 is TGTGCCGTGGGAGCGGGAGGAATCCCCTACGAGCAGTACTTC.

The DNA of the CDR3 is TGTGCCACCAGCAACCGGACAGGGGGCATCACAGATACGCAGTATTTT. Translated, it gives CATSNRTGGITDTQYF. The chain links TRBV15 to TRBJ2-3; the match to TRBD1 covers 11 bases. J lost 2 bases, V lost 4 bases, and 5 bases had no gene match. This CDR3 contains 16 residues. Germline loops: CDR1 LNHNV, CDR2 YYDKDF (reference sequence).

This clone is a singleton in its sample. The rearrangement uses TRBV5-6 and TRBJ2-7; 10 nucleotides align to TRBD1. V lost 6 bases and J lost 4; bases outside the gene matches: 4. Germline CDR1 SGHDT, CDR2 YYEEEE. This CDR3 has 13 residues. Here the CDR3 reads CASMLDRGYEQYF. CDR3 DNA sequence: TGTGCCAGCATGTTGGACAGGGGGTACGAGCAGTACTTC.

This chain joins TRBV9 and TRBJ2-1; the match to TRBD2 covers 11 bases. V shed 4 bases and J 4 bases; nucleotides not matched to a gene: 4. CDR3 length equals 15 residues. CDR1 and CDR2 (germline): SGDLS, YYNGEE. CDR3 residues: CASSTSGSPYNEQFF. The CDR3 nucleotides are TGTGCCAGCAGCACTAGCGGGAGCCCTTACAATGAGCAGTTCTTC.

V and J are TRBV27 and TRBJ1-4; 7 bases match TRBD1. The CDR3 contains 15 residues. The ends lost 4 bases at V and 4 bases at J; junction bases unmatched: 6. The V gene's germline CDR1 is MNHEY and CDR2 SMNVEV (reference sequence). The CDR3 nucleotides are TGTGCCAGCAGTTCGAGCTGGACAGGTAATGAAAAACTGTTTTTT. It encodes CASSSSWTGNEKLFF.

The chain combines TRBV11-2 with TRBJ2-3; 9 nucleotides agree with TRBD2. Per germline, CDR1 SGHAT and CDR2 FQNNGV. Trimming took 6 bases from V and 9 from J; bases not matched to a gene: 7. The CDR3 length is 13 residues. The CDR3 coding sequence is TGTGCCAGCAGGGGACTAGCTAAGTTAACGCAGTATTTT. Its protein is CASRGLAKLTQYF.